Listed below are T cell receptor beta chains from one sample, sequenced in a study of shared clonotypes between healthy human individuals. Method: immunoSEQ multiplex PCR; TCRdb's copy keeps in-frame clones and lacks some. Of around 510,000 clones listed, about 96% were seen once; the top ten hold under 0.065%. Source material: naive CD4+ T cells sorted from blood. The origin of the receptors is a young woman in good health. CDR3s include the opening cysteine and the closing phenylalanine or tryptophan. A D gene is named only where the DNA matches it firmly. Not all rows give a size; the values are once, few, many and, for expanded clones, a class.

size: NA
V: TRBV28
J: TRBJ2-7
length: 15
D: NA
CDR3: CASSLLRGILDEQYF
DNA: TGTGCCAGCAGCCTCCTTCGCGGGATTCTCGACGAGCAGTACTTC

size: once
V: TRBV15
J: TRBJ2-1
length: 18
D: TRBD2
CDR3: CATSRSGGTVSAHYEQFF
DNA: TGTGCCACCAGCAGATCCGGGGGGACCGTTTCGGCACACTATGAGCAGTTCTTC

size: once
V: TRBV29-1
J: TRBJ2-5
length: 15
D: NA
CDR3: CSIDPTGTLGETQYF
DNA: TGCAGCATTGATCCAACAGGGACCTTGGGAGAGACCCAGTACTTC

size: once
V: TRBV11-2
J: TRBJ1-1
length: 14
D: NA
CDR3: CASSLGRGATEAFF
DNA: TGTGCCAGCAGCTTAGGAAGGGGGGCAACTGAAGCTTTCTTT

size: NA
V: TRBV20-1
J: TRBJ2-4
length: 11
D: TRBD2
CDR3: CSAGTSGRRHF
DNA: TGCAGTGCTGGGACTAGCGGGAGGAGGCACTTC

size: few
V: TRBV28
J: TRBJ1-5
length: 11
D: NA
CDR3: CASSFGQPQHF
DNA: TGTGCCAGCAGTTTCGGTCAGCCCCAGCATTTT

size: once
V: TRBV10-3
J: TRBJ2-7
length: 14
D: TRBD2
CDR3: CAISVGAGESEQYF
DNA: TGTGCCATCAGTGTCGGGGCGGGAGAAAGCGAGCAGTACTTC

size: NA
V: TRBV6-6
J: TRBJ2-2
length: 13
D: NA
CDR3: CASSPPNTGELFF
DNA: TGTGCCAGCAGCCCACCGAACACCGGGGAGCTGTTTTTT

size: NA
V: TRBV5-1
J: TRBJ2-6
length: 18
D: TRBD2
CDR3: CASSALLAGTSGANVLTF
DNA: TGCGCCAGCAGCGCACTACTAGCGGGGACCTCTGGGGCCAACGTCCTGACTTTC

size: NA
V: TRBV4-1
J: TRBJ2-1
length: 17
D: NA
CDR3: CASSQDRLDRFYNEQFF
DNA: TGCGCCAGCAGCCAAGATCGATTAGACAGATTCTACAATGAGCAGTTCTTC

size: NA
V: TRBV7-3
J: TRBJ2-3
length: 13
D: NA
CDR3: CASRQTSTDTQYF
DNA: TGTGCCAGCCGGCAGACTAGCACAGATACGCAGTATTTT

size: once
V: TRBV5-5
J: TRBJ2-7
length: 15
D: NA
CDR3: CASSPGPRGTYEQYF
DNA: TGTGCCAGCAGCCCAGGGCCCCGAGGGACCTACGAGCAGTACTTC

size: NA
V: TRBV27
J: TRBJ2-3
length: 14
D: NA
CDR3: CASSLGAPTDTQYF
DNA: TGTGCCAGCAGTTTGGGGGCCCCGACAGATACGCAGTATTTT

size: NA
V: TRBV28
J: TRBJ1-4
length: 13
D: NA
CDR3: CASSSPLYGKLFF
DNA: TGTGCCAGCAGTTCCCCCCTTTATGGAAAACTGTTTTTT

size: once
V: TRBV5-8
J: TRBJ2-7
length: 14
D: NA
CDR3: CASSLGGLTYEQYF
DNA: TGTGCCAGCAGCTTGGGAGGTCTTACCTACGAGCAGTACTTC

size: NA
V: TRBV19
J: TRBJ2-7
length: 15
D: TRBD1
CDR3: CASRDHRDRGNEQYF
DNA: TGTGCCAGTAGGGATCACCGGGACAGGGGCAACGAGCAGTACTTC

size: NA
V: TRBV13
J: TRBJ1-2
length: 12
D: NA
CDR3: CASSLVGNGYTF
DNA: TGTGCCAGCAGCTTAGTGGGGAATGGCTACACCTTC

size: NA
V: TRBV18
J: TRBJ1-5
length: 14
D: NA
CDR3: CASSLGLSNQPQHF
DNA: TGTGCCAGCTCACTTGGGCTTAGCAATCAGCCCCAGCATTTT

size: NA
V: TRBV28
J: TRBJ1-5
length: 14
D: NA
CDR3: CAIAIIDSNQPQHF
DNA: TGTGCCATCGCAATCATAGATAGCAATCAGCCCCAGCATTTT

size: NA
V: TRBV5-1
J: TRBJ2-3
length: 16
D: NA
CDR3: CASSLAISESTDTQYF
DNA: TGCGCCAGCAGCTTGGCCATTAGCGAGAGCACAGATACGCAGTATTTT

size: NA
V: TRBV4-1
J: TRBJ2-5
length: 16
D: NA
CDR3: CASSQDDSWYQETQYF
DNA: TGCGCCAGCAGCCAAGATGACTCTTGGTACCAAGAGACCCAGTACTTC

size: once
V: TRBV30
J: TRBJ1-2
length: 16
D: NA
CDR3: CAWSVEASSLSGGYTF
DNA: TGTGCCTGGAGTGTAGAAGCTTCCTCTTTAAGCGGTGGCTACACCTTC

size: NA
V: TRBV7-9
J: TRBJ2-6
length: 17
D: TRBD1
CDR3: CASSSRDRPSGANVLTF
DNA: TGTGCCAGCAGCTCCCGGGACAGGCCCTCTGGGGCCAACGTCCTGACTTTC

size: NA
V: TRBV5-4
J: TRBJ1-2
length: 19
D: NA
CDR3: CASSLYLRGGLRYNYGYTF
DNA: TGTGCCAGCAGCTTGTACCTCCGGGGGGGCCTTCGGTATAACTATGGCTACACCTTC

size: NA
V: TRBV11-2
J: TRBJ2-7
length: 16
D: NA
CDR3: CASSLPRSRSTYEQYF
DNA: TGTGCCAGCAGCTTACCGCGTTCTCGGTCTACCTACGAGCAGTACTTC

size: NA
V: TRBV7-2
J: TRBJ2-6
length: 15
D: NA
CDR3: CASSSSGAGANVLTF
DNA: TGTGCCAGCAGCTCTTCAGGGGCTGGGGCCAACGTCCTGACTTTC

size: NA
V: TRBV4-2
J: TRBJ2-1
length: 15
D: TRBD2
CDR3: CASSRIAGASNEQFF
DNA: TGTGCCAGCAGCCGTATAGCGGGAGCCTCCAATGAGCAGTTCTTC

size: NA
V: TRBV5-1
J: TRBJ2-5
length: 14
D: TRBD1
CDR3: CASSNGQGQETQYF
DNA: TGCGCCAGCAGCAACGGACAGGGCCAAGAGACCCAGTACTTC

size: NA
V: TRBV13
J: TRBJ2-7
length: 12
D: NA
CDR3: CASNIRGGEQYF
DNA: TGTGCCAGCAACATCCGAGGTGGCGAGCAGTACTTC

size: NA
V: TRBV4-1
J: TRBJ1-3
length: 17
D: NA
CDR3: CASRRAPAGPTGNTIYF
DNA: TGCGCCAGCAGGCGGGCTCCCGCAGGGCCTACTGGAAACACCATATATTTT

size: NA
V: TRBV9
J: TRBJ2-1
length: 12
D: NA
CDR3: CASSVELGGQFF
DNA: TGTGCCAGCAGCGTAGAGCTGGGCGGACAGTTCTTC

size: few
V: TRBV18
J: TRBJ2-3
length: 12
D: NA
CDR3: CASSPLADTQYF
DNA: TGTGCCAGCTCACCACTAGCAGATACGCAGTATTTT

size: once
V: TRBV27
J: TRBJ2-1
length: 17
D: TRBD2
CDR3: CASSTRTSGHSYNEQFF
DNA: TGTGCCAGCAGCACCCGGACTAGCGGGCACTCCTACAATGAGCAGTTCTTC

size: NA
V: TRBV28
J: TRBJ2-3
length: 19
D: TRBD2
CDR3: CASSLWKKTRGRAADTQYF
DNA: TGTGCCAGCAGTTTATGGAAGAAGACACGCGGGAGGGCCGCAGATACGCAGTATTTT

size: NA
V: TRBV4-1
J: TRBJ2-7
length: 15
D: TRBD1
CDR3: CASSQTRTGFYEQYF
DNA: TGCGCCAGCAGCCAAACCCGGACAGGCTTCTACGAGCAGTACTTC